This T cell receptor beta chain comes out of a study of T cells in Graves' hyperthyroidism and ophthalmopathy. Study overall: Initial diagnosis, before any treatment, was when peripheral blood was collected.

The investigators amplified TCR beta CDR3 regions from RNA transcripts. With the HTBI primer set, the TCR CDR3 went through a first round of RT-PCR. TCRdb re-called the multiplex PCR reads with MiXCR, one entry per CDR3 protein. Of fewer than 750,000 distinct CDR3 sequences listed, roughly 14% are singletons. Germline lookup yields CDR1 DFQATT and CDR2 SNEGSKA (reference sequence). The CDR3 totals 11 residues. Specimen: blood. The TCR originated in a woman aged 40 to 50 with Graves' ophthalmopathy. This rearrangement joins TRBV20-1 to TRBJ1-2; no reliable D call. The CDR3 coding sequence is TGCAGACCCGACGGAGGACTCCGCTACACCTTC. This translates into CRPDGGLRYTF.